These T cell receptor beta chains were read from a single sample in a study of beta chain features in type 1 diabetes. Repertoires were generated with immunoSEQ multiplex PCR, while TCRdb's copy carries only in-frame clones and drops some. The sample records some 220,000 clones, 11% being singletons. Input material: central memory CD4+ T cells from blood. The origin of the receptors is a man between 18 and 29 years old in good health. Each CDR3 is given with its conserved first and last residue. The D gene is left open where the match is weak. The listing skips clone size in some rows; elsewhere it reads once, few, many or a size class.

-	-	TRBV7-2	TRBJ2-7	CASSFTPTYEQYF	TGTGCCAGCAGCTTTACTCCCACCTACGAGCAGTACTTC
few	-	TRBV18	TRBJ2-7	CASSWDTYYEQYF	TGTGCCAGCTCCTGGGACACCTACTACGAGCAGTACTTC
-	-	TRBV7-2	TRBJ1-4	CASSLEGRTNEKLFF	TGTGCCAGCAGCTTGGAGGGACGTACTAATGAAAAACTGTTTTTT
-	-	TRBV10-3	TRBJ2-2	CAISPTTGSETGELFF	TGTGCCATCAGTCCCACTACAGGGTCGGAGACCGGGGAGCTGTTTTTT
few	-	TRBV18	TRBJ2-7	CASSRGGVSYEQYF	TGTGCCAGCTCACGAGGCGGAGTGTCCTACGAGCAGTACTTC
-	-	TRBV7-9	TRBJ2-7	CASSLVSDTYEQYF	TGTGCCAGCAGCCTCGTCAGTGACACCTACGAGCAGTACTTC
-	TRBD2	TRBV9	TRBJ2-7	CASSVDLGRAGDEQYF	TGTGCCAGCAGCGTAGACCTGGGGAGGGCAGGCGACGAGCAGTACTTC
few	-	TRBV19	TRBJ2-7	CASSLRGGSYEQYF	TGTGCCAGTAGTTTAAGAGGGGGATCCTACGAGCAGTACTTC
-	-	TRBV10-3	TRBJ2-3	CAISFQGTYTDTQYF	TGTGCCATCAGTTTTCAGGGAACGTACACAGATACGCAGTATTTT
-	TRBD1	TRBV5-4	TRBJ2-7	CASSGAGTGIYEQYF	TGTGCCAGCAGCGGCGCCGGGACAGGGATCTACGAGCAGTACTTC
-	-	TRBV25-1	TRBJ1-2	CASSEQGFGYTF	TGTGCCAGCAGTGAACAGGGCTTTGGCTACACCTTC